Listed here are 30 T cell receptor beta chains from one sample, sequenced in a study of identical twins. TCRdb re-analysed the 5' RACE reads in MiXCR, keeping a single row per CDR3 protein. The sample lists approximately 210,000 distinct CDR3 sequences, about a tenth occurring once. What was sequenced was memory (CD45RO+) T cells sorted from blood. The receptor set was obtained from a young woman in good health.

This clonotype came up many times. The chain has TRBV2 and TRBJ1-1, with D unresolved. Germline V gene data show CDR1 as SNHLY and CDR2 as FYNNEI. V shed 4 bases and J shed 5 bases, with 11 bases lying between them. The CDR3 is made up of 13 amino acids. CDR3 in amino acids: CASSVGEATEAFF. As DNA, the CDR3 is TGTGCCAGCAGTGTTGGGGAAGCAACTGAAGCTTTCTTT.

This clonotype appeared a few times. The J gene is TRBJ2-3, the V gene TRBV11-3, with D tentatively TRBD2 (7 bases). This CDR3 region has 16 residues. Trimming left V 1 base short and J 2 bases short, with 13 bases between. Germline lookup yields CDR1 SGHNT and CDR2 YENEEA. DNA of the CDR3: TGTGCCAGCAGCTTAGGGGCGGGGGCCAACACAGATACGCAGTATTTT. This codes for CASSLGAGANTDTQYF.

The V and J genes are TRBV2 and TRBJ2-5, with TRBD2 matching 11 bases. Germline V lookup: CDR1 SNHLY, CDR2 FYNNEI. This CDR3 contains 13 residues. Trimming at V came to 2 bases and at J to 8 bases, leaving 1 base not matched to a gene. The CDR3 here is CASSELAGGTQYF. The DNA for the CDR3 is TGTGCCAGCAGTGAACTAGCGGGGGGCACCCAGTACTTC.

The rearrangement uses TRBV5-6 and TRBJ1-6; D may be TRBD1 (5 bases). The CDR3 is made up of 15 amino acids. V was pared by 1 base and J by 7 bases, with 12 bases between. The V gene's germline CDR1 is SGHDT and CDR2 YYEEEE. The CDR3 reads CASSLYGTGNSPLHF. The DNA of the CDR3 is TGTGCCAGCAGCTTGTACGGGACGGGGAATTCACCCCTCCACTTT.

Notes on this clonotype: An end of the junction does not agree with germline; a read error may underlie this. V usage is TRBV11-3 and J usage is TRBJ2-7; D is uncertain. The CDR3 has 9 residues. CDR1 and CDR2 from the germline V gene are SGHNT and YENEEA. The CDR3 DNA is TGTGCCAGCAGCTTAGATCGCGAATTC. Translating it yields CASSLDREF.

This clonotype was found a few times. The CDR3 region is CASFPTGRSTEAFF. The CDR3 bases are TGTGCCAGCTTCCCGACAGGTCGTAGCACTGAAGCTTTCTTT. This chain joins TRBV5-6 and TRBJ1-1; perhaps TRBD1 as D (6 bases). Trimming stripped 7 bases from V and 4 bases from J, with 17 bases between. CDR3 size: 14 residues. The germline CDR1 and CDR2 sequences are SGHDT and YYEEEE.

This clonotype was counted only a few times. The gene calls are TRBV24-1 and TRBJ2-2, with D possibly matching TRBD1 (5 bases). This CDR3 has 15 residues. The germline CDR1 and CDR2 sequences are KGHDR and SFDVKD. Trimming shortened V by 8 bases and J by 5 bases, and 17 bases separated the two germline ends. Here the CDR3 reads CATTPRAGPTGELFF. The CDR3 nucleotides read TGTGCCACCACGCCCAGGGCAGGTCCTACCGGGGAGCTGTTTTTT.

This chain connects TRBV4-2 to TRBJ1-1; 7 bases line up with TRBD1. The V gene end was trimmed by 3 bases and the J gene end by 7 bases; junction bases not matched to a gene: 5. The CDR3 consists of 13 residues. CDR1 is LGHNA and CDR2 is YNFKEQ in the germline V gene. CDR3 protein: CASSQPGQNEAFF. The DNA for the CDR3 is TGTGCCAGCAGCCAGCCGGGACAGAATGAAGCTTTCTTT.

The chain joins TRBV15 to TRBJ1-5; the D gene is possibly TRBD1 (6 bases). The length of the CDR3 is 14 residues. CDR1 is LNHNV, CDR2 YYDKDF, per germline (reference sequence). The V gene lost 5 bases and the J gene lost 11 bases, with 19 bases spanning the gap. The CDR3 nucleotides read TGTGCCACCAGCCTGGACAGTACCTCAGGGGCCCAGCATTTT. Translating gives CATSLDSTSGAQHF.

Only a few counts were recorded for this clonotype. The chain is built from TRBV20-1 and TRBJ1-2; 10 bases match TRBD1. Losses at the gene ends were 6 bases for V and 5 bases for J; bases not matched to a gene: 9. CDR3 length: 14 amino acids. Per the germline V gene, CDR1 is DFQATT and CDR2 is SNEGSKA (reference sequence). The DNA of the CDR3 is TGCAGTGCCCCGGGACAGGGGAAGCGGTATGGCTACACCTTC. It translates to CSAPGQGKRYGYTF.

The V and J genes are TRBV5-6 and TRBJ2-7; D not resolved. With 4 bases removed from V and 6 bases from J, the gap between germline ends came to 17 bases. The germline V gene encodes CDR1 SGHDT and CDR2 YYEEEE. The CDR3 extends over 14 amino acids. The CDR3 loop is CASSPAPRESEQYF. DNA for the CDR3: TGTGCCAGCAGCCCGGCCCCTAGAGAAAGCGAGCAGTACTTC.

This clonotype was seen repeatedly, ten times or more. V and J are TRBV5-4 and TRBJ2-1, with D tentatively TRBD2 (5 bases). V gave up 2 bases and J gave up 2 bases, with 11 bases separating them. The CDR3 consists of 15 residues. Germline CDR1 is SGHNT and CDR2 is YYREEE (reference sequence). The chain's CDR3 is CASSFGVSPYNEQFF. The CDR3, as DNA: TGTGCCAGCAGCTTCGGGGTGTCTCCCTACAATGAGCAGTTCTTC.

This clonotype was detected only a few times. The rearrangement uses TRBV7-2 and TRBJ1-2, with D tentatively TRBD1 (6 bases). Trimming pared 2 bases from V and 3 bases from J, leaving 10 bases between. CDR3 length: 14 residues. Germline-derived CDR1 and CDR2 are SGHTA and FQGNSA. CDR3 sequence reads: CASSLRQEDYGYTF. In DNA, the CDR3 is TGTGCCAGCAGCTTACGACAGGAGGACTATGGCTACACCTTC.

This clonotype came up a few times. The chain combines TRBV5-1 with TRBJ2-5, with D perhaps matching TRBD2 (5 bases). The V gene's germline CDR1 is SGHRS and CDR2 YFSETQ. The CDR3 length is 15 residues. V was pared by 0 bases and J by 1 base, with 10 bases between. Written as DNA, the CDR3 is TGCGCCAGCAGCTTGGTTATCGGAGGCCAAGAGACCCAGTACTTC. Protein: CASSLVIGGQETQYF.

This chain joins TRBV12-5 and TRBJ2-7; 11 positions match TRBD2. CDR1 LGHNT and CDR2 FRNRAP come from the germline V gene. The ends lost 5 bases at V and 2 bases at J; junction bases unmatched: 11. The CDR3 is 17 amino acids. CDR3 sequence (DNA): TGTGCTAGTGGTCCCAACCTACTAGCGGGAGTTCCCTACGAGCAGTACTTC. It translates to CASGPNLLAGVPYEQYF.

The J gene is TRBJ2-3, the V gene TRBV5-1; no clear D. CDR3 size: 15 residues. Germline V lookup: CDR1 SGHRS, CDR2 YFSETQ. Trimming took off 0 bases at V and 6 bases at J, with 14 bases between the two ends. This CDR3 is CASSLGTVPSDTQYF. DNA of the CDR3: TGCGCCAGCAGCTTGGGGACCGTACCTAGTGATACGCAGTATTTT. Looking up the rest from reference TRBV5-1 and TRBJ2-3 gives the full variable domain: KAGVTQTPRYLIKTRGQQVTLSCSPISGHRSVSWYQQTPGQGLQFLFEYFSETQRNKGNFPGRFSGRQFSNSRSEMNVSTLELGDSALYLCASSLGTVPSDTQYFGPGTRLTVL.

This clonotype was seen a few times. The chain carries TRBV20-1 and TRBJ2-7, with 9 bases fitting TRBD1. The CDR3 consists of 12 residues. V shed 6 bases and J 3 bases; nucleotides not matched to a gene: 3. Germline V gene sequence: CDR1 DFQATT, CDR2 SNEGSKA (reference sequence). This CDR3 is CSAGQGSYEQYF. In DNA, the CDR3 is TGCAGTGCAGGACAGGGGAGCTACGAGCAGTACTTC.

The chain employs TRBV13 and TRBJ1-4; no clear D. The V gene's germline CDR1 is PRHDT and CDR2 FYEKMQ (reference sequence). This CDR3 is built from 14 residues. Trimming took off 6 bases at V and 0 bases at J, with 8 bases between the two ends. The CDR3 spells CASSARATNEKLFF. DNA of the CDR3: TGTGCCAGCAGTGCTCGAGCAACTAATGAAAAACTGTTTTTT.

In its sample, this clonotype was seen a few times. The chain links TRBV18 to TRBJ2-2; 8 positions match TRBD2. V shed 2 bases, J shed 4 bases, and the junction held 6 bases outside the gene matches. Germline V gives CDR1 KGHSH, CDR2 LQKENI. The CDR3 runs 16 residues. CDR3 DNA: TGTGCCAGCTCACCAAGGCTAGCGGGCTTCACCGGGGAGCTGTTTTTT. Encoded protein: CASSPRLAGFTGELFF. The whole variable domain, remainder taken from reference TRBV18 and TRBJ2-2, is NAGVMQNPRHLVRRRGQEARLRCSPMKGHSHVYWYRQLPEEGLKFMVYLQKENIIDESGMPKERFSAEFPKEGPSILRIQQVVRGDSAAYFCASSPRLAGFTGELFFGEGSRLTVL.

This clonotype was detected only a few times. This chain's CDR3 is CATSRQTGYEQYF. For the CDR3, the DNA is TGTGCCACCAGCCGGCAGACAGGGTACGAGCAGTACTTC. This chain uses TRBV15 with TRBJ2-7, with 7 bases matching TRBD1. J lost 4 bases, V lost 5 bases, and 5 bases had no gene match. Looked up from germline, CDR1 is LNHNV and CDR2 is YYDKDF (reference sequence). This CDR3 comprises 13 residues.

This clonotype has a handful of counts. The rearrangement links TRBV20-1 to TRBJ2-5, with TRBD2 identical over 11 bases. CDR1 is DFQATT and CDR2 is SNEGSKA in the germline V gene (reference sequence). After removal of 6 bases from V and 5 bases from J, the junction contained 8 bases not matched to a gene. This CDR3 is built from 14 residues. CDR3 region: CSAHSGRAAETQYF. In nucleotides, the CDR3 is TGCAGTGCCCATAGCGGGAGGGCCGCTGAGACCCAGTACTTC.

The rearrangement joins TRBV7-2 to TRBJ2-3; D not certain. This CDR3 comprises 15 residues. Trimming took off 1 base at V and 6 bases at J, with 14 bases between the two ends. Germline lookup yields CDR1 SGHTA and CDR2 FQGNSA. The CDR3 is CASSLGGVVSDTQYF. In nucleotides, the CDR3 is TGTGCCAGCAGCTTAGGCGGTGTCGTCTCCGATACGCAGTATTTT. Complete variable domain (other parts from reference TRBV7-2 and TRBJ2-3): GAGVSQSPSNKVTEKGKDVELRCDPISGHTALYWYRQSLGQGLEFLIYFQGNSAPDKSGLPSDRFSAERTGGSVSTLTIQRTQQEDSAVYLCASSLGGVVSDTQYFGPGTRLTVL.

In this sample, this clonotype turned up a few times. In nucleotides, the CDR3 is TGCGCCAGCAGCTTGAACGTAGCTGATACGCAGTATTTT. The encoded protein is CASSLNVADTQYF. This chain links TRBV5-1 with TRBJ2-3; D is ambiguous. The V end lost 1 base, the J end lost 6 bases, and 9 bases lay between the germline ends. CDR1 is SGHRS and CDR2 is YFSETQ in the germline V gene. The CDR3 contains 13 residues.

The V gene is TRBV14, the J gene TRBJ1-1; 9 bases map to TRBD1. This CDR3 is built from 13 residues. The V gene's germline CDR1 is SGHDN and CDR2 FVKESK. The trim removed 8 bases at V and 4 bases at J, leaving 5 bases unmatched. CDR3 residues: CASGQGISTEAFF. CDR3 in DNA: TGTGCCAGCGGACAGGGGATCAGCACTGAAGCTTTCTTT.

This clonotype was found a few times. V and J are TRBV5-1 and TRBJ2-3; D not certain. V gave up 4 bases and J gave up 7 bases, with 13 bases separating them. CDR1 is SGHRS, CDR2 YFSETQ, per germline. This CDR3 is 13 amino acids long. The CDR3 loop is CASSHRGPNTQYF. CDR3 sequence (DNA): TGCGCCAGCAGCCACCGTGGCCCCAATACGCAGTATTTT.

This rearrangement joins TRBV6-1 to TRBJ1-3; D is ambiguous. CDR3 length: 13 residues. CDR1 and CDR2 from the germline V gene are MNHNS and SASEGT. Deletions cut 8 bases from V and 0 bases from J, with 8 bases between. The CDR3 region is CASRGLSGNTIYF. DNA of the CDR3: TGTGCCAGCCGAGGACTCTCTGGAAACACCATATATTTT.

This chain links TRBV4-2 with TRBJ2-5, with D perhaps matching TRBD1 or TRBD2 (5 bases each). The CDR3 consists of 24 residues. Germline assignment: CDR1 LGHNA and CDR2 YNFKEQ. The V end was cut by 4 bases, the J end by 2 bases, with 41 bases between. DNA for the CDR3: TGTGCCAGCAGCCCCCTTGGACGGTCGATTGGTCGGGGCACCGCAACGTACTTTCAAGAGACCCAGTACTTC. This gives the protein CASSPLGRSIGRGTATYFQETQYF.

This clonotype was seen more than once but under ten times. The V gene is TRBV9, the J gene TRBJ1-2, with 7 bases lining up with TRBD1. The CDR3 runs to 15 residues. Germline V gives CDR1 SGDLS, CDR2 YYNGEE. Germline trimming cut 4 bases from V and 4 bases from J; bases unmatched to any gene: 10. The CDR3, as DNA: TGTGCCAGCAGCACGAGCAGGGGGGCTTTCTATGGCTACACCTTC. This codes for CASSTSRGAFYGYTF. Filled out from reference TRBV9 and TRBJ1-2, the complete variable domain reads DSGVTQTPKHLITATGQRVTLRCSPRSGDLSVYWYQQSLDQGLQFLIQYYNGEERAKGNILERFSAQQFPDLHSELNLSSLELGDSALYFCASSTSRGAFYGYTFGSGTRLTVV.

The J gene is TRBJ2-3, the V gene TRBV11-2, with D maybe TRBD2 (6 bases). V lost 5 bases and J lost 2, with 17 bases in between. In germline, CDR1 is SGHAT, CDR2 FQNNGV. The CDR3 runs 16 residues. The CDR3 sequence: CASSTFSRGLTDTQYF. The CDR3, as DNA: TGTGCCAGCAGCACCTTTTCCCGGGGACTCACAGATACGCAGTATTTT.

This clonotype was detected many times. The chain recombines TRBV3-1 with TRBJ2-3, with a possible D match to TRBD2 (6 bases). The CDR3 contains 13 residues. Trimming pared 4 bases from V and 4 bases from J, leaving 9 bases between. Germline V gives CDR1 LGHDT, CDR2 YNNKEL (reference sequence). CDR3: CASSLRGADTQYF. The CDR3 bases are TGTGCCAGCAGCCTCCGCGGGGCAGATACGCAGTATTTT.